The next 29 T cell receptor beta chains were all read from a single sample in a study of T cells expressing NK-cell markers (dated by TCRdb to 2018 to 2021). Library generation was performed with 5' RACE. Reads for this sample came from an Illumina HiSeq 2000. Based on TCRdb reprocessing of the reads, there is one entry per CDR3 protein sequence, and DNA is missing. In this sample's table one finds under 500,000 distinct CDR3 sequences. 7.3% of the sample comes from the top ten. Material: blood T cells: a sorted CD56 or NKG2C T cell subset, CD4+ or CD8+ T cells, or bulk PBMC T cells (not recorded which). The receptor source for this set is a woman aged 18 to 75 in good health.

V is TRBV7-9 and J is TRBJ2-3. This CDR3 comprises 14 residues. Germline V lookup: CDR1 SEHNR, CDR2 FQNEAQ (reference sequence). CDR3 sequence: CASSLSYSTDTQYF.

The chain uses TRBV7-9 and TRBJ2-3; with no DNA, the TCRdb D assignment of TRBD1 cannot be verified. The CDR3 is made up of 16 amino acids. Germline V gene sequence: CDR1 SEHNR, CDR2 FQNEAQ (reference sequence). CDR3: CASSPTQRGPADTQYF.

The CDR3 spells CSARDPLAVYNEQFF. V gene TRBV20-1 combines with J gene TRBJ2-1. The length of the CDR3 is 15 residues. The germline gives CDR1 DFQATT, CDR2 SNEGSKA (reference sequence).

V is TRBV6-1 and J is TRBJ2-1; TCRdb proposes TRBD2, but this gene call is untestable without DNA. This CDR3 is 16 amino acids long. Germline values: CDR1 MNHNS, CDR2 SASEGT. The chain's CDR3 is CASSVPTGTSFNEQFF.

CDR3 sequence reads: CASSLAPESLNEKLFF. The V call is TRBV7-6, the J call TRBJ1-4. Germline V CDR1 and CDR2: SGHVS, FNYEAQ. The CDR3 loop spans 16 amino acids.

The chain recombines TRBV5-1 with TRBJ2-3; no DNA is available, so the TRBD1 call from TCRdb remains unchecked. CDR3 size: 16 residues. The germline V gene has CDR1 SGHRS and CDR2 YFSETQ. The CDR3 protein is CASSETGGAGRDTQYF.

The CDR3 sequence is CASSFGAQTYGYTF. The chain couples TRBV5-4 to TRBJ1-2. Germline values: CDR1 SGHNT, CDR2 YYREEE (reference sequence). The CDR3 has 14 amino acids.

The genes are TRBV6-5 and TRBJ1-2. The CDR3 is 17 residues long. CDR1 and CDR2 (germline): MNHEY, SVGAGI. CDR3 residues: CASSYAEPRGPNYGYTF.

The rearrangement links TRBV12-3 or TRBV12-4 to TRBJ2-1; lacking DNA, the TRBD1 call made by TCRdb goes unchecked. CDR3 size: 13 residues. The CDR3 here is CASSHRGHNEQFF.

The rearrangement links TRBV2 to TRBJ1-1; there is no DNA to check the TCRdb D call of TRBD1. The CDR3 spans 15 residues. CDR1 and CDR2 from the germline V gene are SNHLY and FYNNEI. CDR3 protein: CASSGKPGVGAEAFF.

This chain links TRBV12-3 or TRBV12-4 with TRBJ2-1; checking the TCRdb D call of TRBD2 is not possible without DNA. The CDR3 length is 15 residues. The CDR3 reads CASSILAGAIDEQFF.

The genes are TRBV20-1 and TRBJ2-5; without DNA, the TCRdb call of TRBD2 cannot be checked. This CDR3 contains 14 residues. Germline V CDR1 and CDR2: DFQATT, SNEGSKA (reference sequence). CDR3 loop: CSARWRGPQETQYF.

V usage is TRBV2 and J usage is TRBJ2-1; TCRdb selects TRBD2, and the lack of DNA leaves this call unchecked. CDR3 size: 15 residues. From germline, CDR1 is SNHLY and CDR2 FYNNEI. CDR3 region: CASSRTSGTSNEQFF.

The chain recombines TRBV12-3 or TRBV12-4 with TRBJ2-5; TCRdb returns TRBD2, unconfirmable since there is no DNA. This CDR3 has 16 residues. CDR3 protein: CASSPTQLAGRETQYF.

The CDR3 loop is CATREVTDTQYF. The V call is TRBV24-1, the J call TRBJ2-3. This CDR3 spans 12 amino acids. Looked up from germline, CDR1 is KGHDR and CDR2 is SFDVKD.

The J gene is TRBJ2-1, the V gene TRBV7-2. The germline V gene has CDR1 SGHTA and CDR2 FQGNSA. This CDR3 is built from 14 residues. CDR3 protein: CASSPQGLYNEQFF.

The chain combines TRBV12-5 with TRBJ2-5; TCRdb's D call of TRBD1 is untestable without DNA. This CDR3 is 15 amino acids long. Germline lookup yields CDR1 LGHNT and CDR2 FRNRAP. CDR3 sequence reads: CASGLGQVSRGTQYF.

The CDR3 region is CASSDRDTDTQYF. This chain connects TRBV4-2 to TRBJ2-3; TCRdb's assignment of TRBD1 cannot be checked, as there is no DNA. This CDR3 region has 13 residues. Per germline, CDR1 LGHNA and CDR2 YNFKEQ.

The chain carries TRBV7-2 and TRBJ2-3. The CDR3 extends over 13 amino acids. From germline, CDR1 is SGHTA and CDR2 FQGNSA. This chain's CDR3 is CASSLGIRDTQYF.

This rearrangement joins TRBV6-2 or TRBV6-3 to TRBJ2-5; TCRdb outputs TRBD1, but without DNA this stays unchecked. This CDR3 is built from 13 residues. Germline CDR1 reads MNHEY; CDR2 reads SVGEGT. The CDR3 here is CASTDGQQETQYF.

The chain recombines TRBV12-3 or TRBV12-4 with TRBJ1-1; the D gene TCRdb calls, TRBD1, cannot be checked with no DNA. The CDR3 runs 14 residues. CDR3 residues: CASSLLGDNTEAFF.

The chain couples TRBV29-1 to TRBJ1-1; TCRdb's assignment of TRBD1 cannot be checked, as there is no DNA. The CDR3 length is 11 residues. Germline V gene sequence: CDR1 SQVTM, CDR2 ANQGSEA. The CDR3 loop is CSADRGREAFF.

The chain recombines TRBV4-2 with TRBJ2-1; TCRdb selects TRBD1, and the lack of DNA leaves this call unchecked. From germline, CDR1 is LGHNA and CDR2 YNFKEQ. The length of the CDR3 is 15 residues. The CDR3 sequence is CASSHPRAADNEQFF.

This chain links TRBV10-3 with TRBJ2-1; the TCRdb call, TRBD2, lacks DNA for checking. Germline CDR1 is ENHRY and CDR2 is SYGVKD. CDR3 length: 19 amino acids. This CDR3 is CAISDPEPIAGGKNNEQFF.

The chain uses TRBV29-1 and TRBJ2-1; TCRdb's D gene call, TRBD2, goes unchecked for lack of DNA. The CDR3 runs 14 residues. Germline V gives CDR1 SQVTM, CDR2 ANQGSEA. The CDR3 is CSVDGGGARNEQFF.

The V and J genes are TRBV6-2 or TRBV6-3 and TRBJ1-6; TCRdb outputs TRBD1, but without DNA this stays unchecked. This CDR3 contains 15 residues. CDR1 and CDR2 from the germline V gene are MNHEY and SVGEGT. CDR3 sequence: CASSLLTVTGSPLHF.

The CDR3: CASSPGHYLVEQFF. J is TRBJ2-1 and V is TRBV14; the D gene TCRdb calls, TRBD1, cannot be checked with no DNA. The CDR3 spans 14 residues. CDR1 and CDR2 (germline): SGHDN, FVKESK.

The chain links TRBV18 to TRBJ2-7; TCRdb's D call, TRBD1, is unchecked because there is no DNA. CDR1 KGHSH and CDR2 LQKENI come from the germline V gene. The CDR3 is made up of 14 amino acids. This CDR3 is CASSPLSGTDERYF.

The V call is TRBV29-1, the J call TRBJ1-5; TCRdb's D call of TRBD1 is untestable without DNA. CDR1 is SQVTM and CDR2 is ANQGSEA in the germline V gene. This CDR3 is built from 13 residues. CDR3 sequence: CSVAGARDQPQHF.